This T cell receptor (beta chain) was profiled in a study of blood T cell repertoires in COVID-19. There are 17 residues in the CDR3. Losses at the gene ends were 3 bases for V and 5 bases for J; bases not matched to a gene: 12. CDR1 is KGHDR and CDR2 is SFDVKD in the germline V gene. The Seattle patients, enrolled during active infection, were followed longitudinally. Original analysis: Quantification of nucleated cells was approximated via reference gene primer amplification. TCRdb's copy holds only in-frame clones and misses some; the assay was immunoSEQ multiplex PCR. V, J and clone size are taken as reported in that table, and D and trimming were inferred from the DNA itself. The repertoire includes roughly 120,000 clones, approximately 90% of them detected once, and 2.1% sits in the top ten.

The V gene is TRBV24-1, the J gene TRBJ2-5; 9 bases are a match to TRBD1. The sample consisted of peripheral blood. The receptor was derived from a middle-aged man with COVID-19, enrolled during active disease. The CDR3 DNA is TGTGCCACCAGTGATATACCGGGACAGGGAAAAAGGGAGACCCAGTACTTC. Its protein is CATSDIPGQGKRETQYF.